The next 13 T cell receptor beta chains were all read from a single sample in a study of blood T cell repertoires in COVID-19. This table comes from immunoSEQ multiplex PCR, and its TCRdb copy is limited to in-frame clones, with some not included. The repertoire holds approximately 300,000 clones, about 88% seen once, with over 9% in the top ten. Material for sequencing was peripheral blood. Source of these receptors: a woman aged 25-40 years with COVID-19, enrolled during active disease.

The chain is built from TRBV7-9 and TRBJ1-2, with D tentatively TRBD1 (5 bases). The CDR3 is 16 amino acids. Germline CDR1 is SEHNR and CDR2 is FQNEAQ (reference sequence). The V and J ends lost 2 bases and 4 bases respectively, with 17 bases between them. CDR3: CASSLRTREAIYGYTF. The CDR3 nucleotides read TGTGCCAGCAGCTTACGAACCAGGGAGGCAATCTATGGCTACACCTTC.

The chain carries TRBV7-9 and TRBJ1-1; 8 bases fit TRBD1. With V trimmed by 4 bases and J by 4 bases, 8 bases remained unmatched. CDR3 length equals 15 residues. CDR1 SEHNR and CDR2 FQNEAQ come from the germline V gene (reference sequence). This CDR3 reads CASSSRTGLGTEAFF. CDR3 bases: TGTGCCAGCAGCTCCCGGACAGGGCTGGGCACTGAAGCTTTCTTT.

In DNA, the CDR3 is TGTGCCAGCAGCTCTGGGACCCCGGAGACTAGGGACTACGAGCAGTACTTC. Protein sequence: CASSSGTPETRDYEQYF. The chain links TRBV7-9 to TRBJ2-7, with D maybe TRBD2 (6 bases). Trimming cost V 4 bases and J 3 bases, with 22 bases left between them. CDR3 size: 17 residues. Germline V gives CDR1 SEHNR, CDR2 FQNEAQ (reference sequence).

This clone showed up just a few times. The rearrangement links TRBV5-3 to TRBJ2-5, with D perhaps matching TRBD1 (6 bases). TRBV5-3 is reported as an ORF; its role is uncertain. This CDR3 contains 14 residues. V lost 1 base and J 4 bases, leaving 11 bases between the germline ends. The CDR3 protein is CARSLKGGGETQYF. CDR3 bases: TGTGCCAGAAGCTTGAAAGGGGGTGGAGAGACCCAGTACTTC.

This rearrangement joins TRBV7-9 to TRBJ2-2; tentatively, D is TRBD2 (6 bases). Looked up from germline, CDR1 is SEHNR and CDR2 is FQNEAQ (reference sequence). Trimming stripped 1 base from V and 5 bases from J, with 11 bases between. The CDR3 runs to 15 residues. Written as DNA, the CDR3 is TGTGCCAGCAGCTTAGTAGCGGCTTTGACCGGGGAGCTGTTTTTT. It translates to CASSLVAALTGELFF.

The CDR3 reads CASSSRGNQPQHF. In DNA, the CDR3 is TGTGCCAGCAGTTCTAGGGGGAATCAGCCCCAGCATTTT. The chain carries TRBV9 and TRBJ1-5, with D possibly being TRBD1 (6 bases). Germline-derived CDR1 and CDR2 are SGDLS and YYNGEE. CDR3 length: 13 residues. V gave up 5 bases and J gave up 4 bases, with 10 bases separating them.

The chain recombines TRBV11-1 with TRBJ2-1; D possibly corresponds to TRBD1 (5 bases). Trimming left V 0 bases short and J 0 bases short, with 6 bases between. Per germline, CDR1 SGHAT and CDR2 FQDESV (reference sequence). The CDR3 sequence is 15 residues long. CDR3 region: CASSLARGSYNEQFF. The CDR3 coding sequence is TGTGCCAGCAGCTTAGCTAGGGGCTCCTACAATGAGCAGTTCTTC.

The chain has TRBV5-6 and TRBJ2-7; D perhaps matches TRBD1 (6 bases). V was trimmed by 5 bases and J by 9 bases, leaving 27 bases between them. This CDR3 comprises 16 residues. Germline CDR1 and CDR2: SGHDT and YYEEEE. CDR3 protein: CASSRDRQAGQVGQYF. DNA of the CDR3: TGTGCCAGCAGTCGGGATCGACAGGCCGGACAAGTTGGGCAGTACTTC.

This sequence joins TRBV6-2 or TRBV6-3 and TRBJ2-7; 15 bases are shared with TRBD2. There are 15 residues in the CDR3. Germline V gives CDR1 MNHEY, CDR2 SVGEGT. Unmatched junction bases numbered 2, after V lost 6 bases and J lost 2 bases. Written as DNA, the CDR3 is TGTGCCAGCAGCGGACTAGCGGGAGGGCCCTACGAGCAGTACTTC. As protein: CASSGLAGGPYEQYF.

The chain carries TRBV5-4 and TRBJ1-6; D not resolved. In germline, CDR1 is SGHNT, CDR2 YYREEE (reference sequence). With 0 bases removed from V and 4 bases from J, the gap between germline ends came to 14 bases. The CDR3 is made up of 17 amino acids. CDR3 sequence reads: CASSLGSSGRYNSPLHF. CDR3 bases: TGTGCCAGCAGCTTGGGGTCGTCCGGGAGGTATAATTCACCCCTCCACTTT.

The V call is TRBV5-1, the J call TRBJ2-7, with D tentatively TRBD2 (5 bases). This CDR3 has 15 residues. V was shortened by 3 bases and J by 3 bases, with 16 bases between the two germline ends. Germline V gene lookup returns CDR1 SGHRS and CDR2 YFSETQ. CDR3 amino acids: CASSSSPGSIYEQYF. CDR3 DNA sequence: TGCGCCAGCAGCTCTTCACCGGGATCAATCTACGAGCAGTACTTC.

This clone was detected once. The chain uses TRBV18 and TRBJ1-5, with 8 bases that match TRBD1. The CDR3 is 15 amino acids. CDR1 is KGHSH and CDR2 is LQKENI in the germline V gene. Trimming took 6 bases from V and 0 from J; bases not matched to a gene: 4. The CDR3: CASSRDRISNQPQHF. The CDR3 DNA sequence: TGTGCCAGCTCCCGGGACAGGATTAGCAATCAGCCCCAGCATTTT.

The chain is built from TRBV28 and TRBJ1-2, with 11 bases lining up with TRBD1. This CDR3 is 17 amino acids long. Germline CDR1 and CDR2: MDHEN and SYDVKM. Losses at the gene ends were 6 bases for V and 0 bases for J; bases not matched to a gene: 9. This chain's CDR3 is CASRRDRGFLANYGYTF. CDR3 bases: TGTGCCAGCAGAAGGGACAGGGGGTTTTTAGCTAACTATGGCTACACCTTC.